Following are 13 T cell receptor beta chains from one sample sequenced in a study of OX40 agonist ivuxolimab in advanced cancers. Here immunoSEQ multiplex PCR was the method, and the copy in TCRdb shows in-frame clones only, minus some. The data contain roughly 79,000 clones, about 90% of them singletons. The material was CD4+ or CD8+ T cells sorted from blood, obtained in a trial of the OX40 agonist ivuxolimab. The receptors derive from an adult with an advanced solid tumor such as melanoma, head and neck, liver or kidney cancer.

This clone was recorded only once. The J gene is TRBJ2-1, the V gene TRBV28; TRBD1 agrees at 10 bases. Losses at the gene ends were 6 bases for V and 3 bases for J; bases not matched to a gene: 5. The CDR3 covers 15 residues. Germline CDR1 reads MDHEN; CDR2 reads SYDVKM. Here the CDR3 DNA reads TGTGCCAGCAGCAAGGGACAGGGGTACTACAATGAGCAGTTCTTC. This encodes CASSKGQGYYNEQFF. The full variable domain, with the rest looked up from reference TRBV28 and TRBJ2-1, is DVKVTQSSRYLVKRTGEKVFLECVQDMDHENMFWYRQDPGLGLRLIYFSYDVKMKEKGDIPEGYSVSREKKERFSLILESASTNQTSMYLCASSKGQGYYNEQFFGPGTRLTVL.

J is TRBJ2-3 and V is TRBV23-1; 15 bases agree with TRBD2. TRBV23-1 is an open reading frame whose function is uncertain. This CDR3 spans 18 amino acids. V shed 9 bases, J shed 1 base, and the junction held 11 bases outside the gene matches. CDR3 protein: CASRMGLAGGWRTDTQYF. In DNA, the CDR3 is TGCGCCAGTAGGATGGGACTAGCGGGAGGATGGCGCACAGATACGCAGTATTTT.

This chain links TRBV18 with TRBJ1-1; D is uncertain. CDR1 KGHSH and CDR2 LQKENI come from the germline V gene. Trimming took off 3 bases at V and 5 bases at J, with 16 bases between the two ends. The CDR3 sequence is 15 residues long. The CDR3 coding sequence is TGTGCCAGCTCACCGAGCATCTCCGGTGGGACTGAAGCTTTCTTT. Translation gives CASSPSISGGTEAFF.

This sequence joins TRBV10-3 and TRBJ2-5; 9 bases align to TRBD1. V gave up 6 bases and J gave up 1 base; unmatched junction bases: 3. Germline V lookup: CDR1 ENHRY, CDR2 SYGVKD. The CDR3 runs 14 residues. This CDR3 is CAIRQGQGQETQYF. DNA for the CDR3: TGTGCCATCAGACAGGGACAGGGCCAAGAGACCCAGTACTTC.

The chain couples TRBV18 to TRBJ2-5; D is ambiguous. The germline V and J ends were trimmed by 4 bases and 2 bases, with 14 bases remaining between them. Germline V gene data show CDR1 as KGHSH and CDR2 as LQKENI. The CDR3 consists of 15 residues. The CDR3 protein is CASSQLGGRQETQYF. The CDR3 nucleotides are TGTGCCAGCTCACAGTTGGGCGGCCGGCAAGAGACCCAGTACTTC.

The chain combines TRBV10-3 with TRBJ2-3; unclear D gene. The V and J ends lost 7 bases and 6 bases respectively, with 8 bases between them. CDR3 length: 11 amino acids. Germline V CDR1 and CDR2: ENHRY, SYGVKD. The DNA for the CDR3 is TGTGCCATCAAGGCCGGGGATACGCAGTATTTT. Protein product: CAIKAGDTQYF.

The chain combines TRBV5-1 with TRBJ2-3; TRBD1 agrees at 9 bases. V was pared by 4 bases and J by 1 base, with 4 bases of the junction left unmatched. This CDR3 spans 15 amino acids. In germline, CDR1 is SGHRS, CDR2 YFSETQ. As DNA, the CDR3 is TGCGCCAGCAGCCTGGACAGGGGTGGCACAGATACGCAGTATTTT. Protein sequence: CASSLDRGGTDTQYF. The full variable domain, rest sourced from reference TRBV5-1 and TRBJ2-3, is KAGVTQTPRYLIKTRGQQVTLSCSPISGHRSVSWYQQTPGQGLQFLFEYFSETQRNKGNFPGRFSGRQFSNSRSEMNVSTLELGDSALYLCASSLDRGGTDTQYFGPGTRLTVL.

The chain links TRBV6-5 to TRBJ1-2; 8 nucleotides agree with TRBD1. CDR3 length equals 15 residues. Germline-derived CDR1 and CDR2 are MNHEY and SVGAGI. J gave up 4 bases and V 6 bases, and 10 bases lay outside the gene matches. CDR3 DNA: TGTGCCAGCAGCCCCAGGGGGCAGATACCCTATGGCTACACCTTC. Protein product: CASSPRGQIPYGYTF.

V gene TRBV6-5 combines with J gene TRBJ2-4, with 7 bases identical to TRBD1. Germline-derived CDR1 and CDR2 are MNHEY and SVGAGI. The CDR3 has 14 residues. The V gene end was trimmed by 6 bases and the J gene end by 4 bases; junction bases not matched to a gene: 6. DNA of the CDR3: TGTGCCAGCAGCCGCGAGGGACAGAAAAACATTCAGTACTTC. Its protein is CASSREGQKNIQYF.

The CDR3 region has the DNA TGCGCCAGCAGCTTGGTCCTGGACTCCTACAATGAGCAGTTCTTC. Encoded protein: CASSLVLDSYNEQFF. The rearrangement joins TRBV5-1 to TRBJ2-1; D ambiguous. Trimming took off 0 bases at V and 0 bases at J, with 7 bases between the two ends. Germline CDR1 and CDR2: SGHRS and YFSETQ. This CDR3 region has 15 residues.

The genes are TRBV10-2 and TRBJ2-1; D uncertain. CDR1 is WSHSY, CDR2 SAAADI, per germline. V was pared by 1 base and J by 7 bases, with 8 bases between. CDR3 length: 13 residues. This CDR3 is CASSELGPNEQFF. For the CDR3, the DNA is TGCGCCAGCAGTGAGTTAGGGCCGAATGAGCAGTTCTTC.

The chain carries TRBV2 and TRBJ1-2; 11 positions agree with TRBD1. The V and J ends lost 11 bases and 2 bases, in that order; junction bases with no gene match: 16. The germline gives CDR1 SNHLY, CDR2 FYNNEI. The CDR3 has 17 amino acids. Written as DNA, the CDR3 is TGTGCCCTTATTGCTGGGGACAGGGGGATTCAAAACTATGGCTACACCTTC. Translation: CALIAGDRGIQNYGYTF.

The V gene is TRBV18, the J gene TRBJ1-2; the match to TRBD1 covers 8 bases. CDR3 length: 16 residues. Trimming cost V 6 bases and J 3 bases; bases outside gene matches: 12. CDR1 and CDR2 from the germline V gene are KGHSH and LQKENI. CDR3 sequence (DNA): TGTGCCAGCTCTCGAAGCCGACAGGGGCAGGACTATGGCTACACCTTC. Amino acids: CASSRSRQGQDYGYTF.